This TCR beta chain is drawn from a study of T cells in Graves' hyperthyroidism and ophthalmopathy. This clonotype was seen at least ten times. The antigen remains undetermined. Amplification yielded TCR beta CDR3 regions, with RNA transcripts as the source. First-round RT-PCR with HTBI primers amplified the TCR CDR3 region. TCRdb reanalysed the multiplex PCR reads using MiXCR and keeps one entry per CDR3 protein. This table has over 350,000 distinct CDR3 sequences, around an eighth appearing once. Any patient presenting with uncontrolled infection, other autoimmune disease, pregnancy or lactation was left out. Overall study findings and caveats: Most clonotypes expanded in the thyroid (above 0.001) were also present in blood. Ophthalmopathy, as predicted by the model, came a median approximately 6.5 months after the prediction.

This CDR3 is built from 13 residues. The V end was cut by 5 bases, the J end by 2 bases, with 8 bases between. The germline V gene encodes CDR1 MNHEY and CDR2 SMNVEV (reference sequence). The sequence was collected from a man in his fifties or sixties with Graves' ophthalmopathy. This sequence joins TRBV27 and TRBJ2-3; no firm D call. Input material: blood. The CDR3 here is CASSVIITDTQYF. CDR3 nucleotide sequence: TGTGCCAGCAGTGTGATTATCACAGATACGCAGTATTTT.